Below, 26 T cell receptor beta chains from the same sample are listed, as sequenced in a study of blood T cell repertoires in COVID-19. This table comes from immunoSEQ multiplex PCR, and its TCRdb copy is limited to in-frame clones, with some not included. This table holds around 400,000 clones, roughly 80% found once. Sequenced input: PBMCs or T cells enriched from blood (not recorded which). The source is a woman aged 45 to 65 who had recovered from COVID-19.

The chain joins TRBV7-9 to TRBJ1-4; D gene unclear. The CDR3 has 13 amino acids. Germline V gene sequence: CDR1 SEHNR, CDR2 FQNEAQ (reference sequence). V was cut by 11 bases and J by 0 bases, with 10 bases left in between. CDR3 protein: CAGSGATNEKLFF. The CDR3 region has the DNA TGTGCCGGGAGCGGCGCAACTAATGAAAAACTGTTTTTT.

The chain links TRBV21-1 to TRBJ1-4. TRBV21-1 is listed as a pseudogene. This CDR3 spans 18 amino acids. The CDR3 sequence: CASSTPILNKGGEEKLFF. The CDR3 bases are TGTGCCAGCAGCACCCCTATTCTTAATAAAGGAGGTGAGGAAAAACTGTTTTTT.

This chain joins TRBV29-1 and TRBJ2-1, with a tentative D call TRBD1 (7 bases). This CDR3 is built from 14 residues. The ends were cut back, 6 bases at V and 2 bases at J, with 14 bases in the middle. The V gene's germline CDR1 is SQVTM and CDR2 ANQGSEA. CDR3 amino acids: CSVGAGGTYNEQFF. CDR3 coding DNA: TGCAGCGTAGGGGCAGGGGGGACCTACAATGAGCAGTTCTTC.

A remark on this clone: Other DNA variants within this sample encode the same CDR3. V is TRBV11-3 and J is TRBJ2-5; 7 positions match TRBD2. The germline gives CDR1 SGHNT, CDR2 YENEEA. The CDR3 spans 16 residues. V was pared by 1 base and J by 7 bases, with 12 bases of the junction left unmatched. The CDR3 reads CASSLVGAGPLGTQYF. The CDR3 DNA reads TGTGCCAGCAGCTTAGTCGGAGCGGGGCCTCTGGGGACCCAGTACTTC.

The chain uses TRBV9 and TRBJ2-1; 13 bases line up with TRBD2. V gave up 4 bases and J gave up 9 bases; unmatched junction bases: 7. Germline CDR1 SGDLS, CDR2 YYNGEE. The CDR3 is made up of 15 amino acids. This CDR3 reads CASSTRTSGGTEQFF. The CDR3 DNA reads as TGTGCCAGCAGCACTCGGACTAGCGGGGGTACTGAGCAGTTCTTC.

This clone was counted a single time. The chain recombines TRBV5-5 with TRBJ1-1; D remains unclear. The CDR3 is made up of 13 amino acids. Trimming left V 4 bases short and J 0 bases short, with 7 bases between. Germline V gene lookup returns CDR1 SGHKS and CDR2 YYEKEE (reference sequence). The CDR3 region has the DNA TGTGCCAGCAGCGCCGACATGAACACTGAAGCTTTCTTT. Protein: CASSADMNTEAFF.

This chain uses TRBV6-5 with TRBJ1-1; D is ambiguous. Germline V gene sequence: CDR1 MNHEY, CDR2 SVGAGI. Between the trimmed V and J ends, which lost 5 bases and 5 bases, there was a span of 18 bases. CDR3 length: 15 residues. CDR3 sequence: CASSQNAGLITEAFF. As DNA, the CDR3 is TGTGCCAGCAGTCAAAACGCGGGTCTCATAACTGAAGCTTTCTTT.

This chain links TRBV6-1 with TRBJ2-5, with D possibly matching TRBD2 (5 bases). Trimming cost V 2 bases and J 3 bases, with 19 bases left between them. CDR1 is MNHNS, CDR2 SASEGT, per germline. This CDR3 comprises 17 residues. CDR3 region: CASSESAVQSAKETQYF. The CDR3 coding sequence is TGTGCCAGCAGTGAATCAGCGGTACAGTCGGCCAAAGAGACCCAGTACTTC.

This clone turned up a few times. The rearrangement links TRBV6-5 to TRBJ2-7; 8 positions match TRBD1. The J segment lost 2 bases and the V segment lost 6 bases, leaving 3 bases of the junction unmatched. The CDR3 extends over 13 amino acids. Germline V CDR1 and CDR2: MNHEY, SVGAGI. CDR3 region: CASSGQGTYEQYF. CDR3 nucleotides: TGTGCCAGCAGCGGACAGGGAACCTACGAGCAGTACTTC.

This clone came up once. The chain couples TRBV30 to TRBJ1-2; D might be TRBD1 (6 bases). Germline CDR1 and CDR2: GTSNPN and SVGIG (reference sequence). V was pared by 1 base and J by 5 bases, with 8 bases between. The CDR3 length is 12 residues. CDR3 nucleotides: TGTGCCTGGAGTGACAGGGAGTATGGCTACACCTTC. Amino acid sequence: CAWSDREYGYTF.

This clone occurred once. The rearrangement joins TRBV5-4 to TRBJ1-1; 10 positions agree with TRBD1. Per the germline V gene, CDR1 is SGHNT and CDR2 is YYREEE (reference sequence). The CDR3 extends over 16 amino acids. After removal of 3 bases from V and 4 bases from J, the junction contained 9 bases not matched to a gene. The CDR3 DNA reads TGTGCCAGCAGCTCCCCGGGACAGGGGATAGTCACTGAAGCTTTCTTT. Protein sequence: CASSSPGQGIVTEAFF.

V is TRBV19 and J is TRBJ1-2; D is uncertain. V lost 6 bases to trimming and J lost 2 bases, with 7 bases between them. CDR3 length: 12 amino acids. CDR1 is LNHDA and CDR2 is SQIVND in the germline V gene (reference sequence). CDR3 loop: CASRIGNYGYTF. CDR3 nucleotide sequence: TGTGCCAGTAGAATCGGGAACTATGGCTACACCTTC.

The V gene is TRBV4-1, the J gene TRBJ2-7; 9 nucleotides align to TRBD2. Losses at the gene ends were 0 bases for V and 5 bases for J; bases not matched to a gene: 8. The germline CDR1 and CDR2 sequences are MGHRA and YSYEKL. The CDR3 has 16 amino acids. The CDR3 region is CASSQDGAGGPDEQYF. The CDR3 DNA reads as TGCGCCAGCAGCCAAGATGGGGCGGGAGGGCCGGACGAGCAGTACTTC.

This chain joins TRBV6-1 and TRBJ2-7, with 9 nucleotides matching TRBD2. This CDR3 contains 14 residues. V dropped 0 bases and J dropped 6; count of bases not matched to a gene: 3. Germline V gene data show CDR1 as MNHNS and CDR2 as SASEGT. CDR3 protein: CASSEAGLAIEQYF. The CDR3 DNA follows: TGTGCCAGCAGTGAAGCAGGACTAGCGATCGAGCAGTACTTC.

The chain carries TRBV7-9 and TRBJ1-6, with D unresolved. The germline V gene has CDR1 SEHNR and CDR2 FQNEAQ (reference sequence). The CDR3 sequence is 12 residues long. V was clipped by 4 bases and J by 8 bases, with 6 bases between them. The chain's CDR3 is CASSYQDSPLHF. The DNA for the CDR3 is TGTGCCAGCAGCTATCAGGATTCACCCCTCCACTTT.

The chain uses TRBV18 and TRBJ2-7, with 8 bases lining up with TRBD2. This CDR3 contains 14 residues. V shed 2 bases, J shed 4 bases, and the junction held 4 bases outside the gene matches. The germline CDR1 and CDR2 sequences are KGHSH and LQKENI. The CDR3 loop is CASSPGTRSYEQYF. The CDR3 DNA sequence: TGTGCCAGCTCACCAGGGACTAGGTCGTACGAGCAGTACTTC.

The gene calls are TRBV10-3 and TRBJ2-1; 7 bases line up with TRBD2. The CDR3 extends over 14 amino acids. V lost 3 bases, J lost 6 bases, and 5 bases stayed unmatched. Looked up from germline, CDR1 is ENHRY and CDR2 is SYGVKD. The CDR3, as DNA: TGTGCCATCAGTGACCGAGGGAGGGCCAATGAGCAGTTCTTC. It codes for CAISDRGRANEQFF.

The chain employs TRBV4-1 and TRBJ1-6; tentatively, D is TRBD1 (5 bases). Germline V gene sequence: CDR1 MGHRA, CDR2 YSYEKL. This CDR3 is built from 14 residues. V lost 3 bases and J lost 11, with 14 bases in between. The CDR3 DNA sequence: TGCGCCAGCAGCCACGGGACGGGAGGGACACCCCTCCACTTT. Residues: CASSHGTGGTPLHF.

This clone was seen more than once but under ten times. The chain carries TRBV5-1 and TRBJ2-1; 9 nucleotides agree with TRBD2. V was pared by 1 base and J by 7 bases, with 6 bases of the junction left unmatched. The CDR3 length is 15 residues. Germline CDR1 SGHRS, CDR2 YFSETQ. CDR3 region: CASSLFGSGSNEQFF. CDR3 in DNA: TGCGCCAGCAGCTTGTTCGGTAGCGGGAGTAATGAGCAGTTCTTC.

This clone was recorded a few times. The chain combines TRBV12-3 or TRBV12-4 with TRBJ2-1; D perhaps matches TRBD1 (5 bases). The ends were cut back, 3 bases at V and 13 bases at J, with 13 bases in the middle. The CDR3 length is 12 residues. This CDR3 reads CASSFQGFEQFF. The CDR3, as DNA: TGTGCCAGCAGTTTTCAGGGTTTCGAACAGTTCTTC.

This clone was seen once. This rearrangement joins TRBV3-1 (or the pseudogene TRBV3-2) to TRBJ1-2; a possible D gene is TRBD1 (5 bases). Per germline, CDR1 LGHDT and CDR2 YNNKEL (reference sequence). This CDR3 comprises 17 residues. Trimming cost V 1 base and J 8 bases, with 23 bases left between them. CDR3 sequence reads: CASSQGLWGLSAWGYTF. The DNA of the CDR3 is TGTGCCAGCAGCCAAGGGTTGTGGGGACTTTCAGCGTGGGGCTACACCTTC.

This chain uses TRBV11-1 with TRBJ1-1; TRBD1 matches at 8 bases. This CDR3 spans 13 amino acids. The V gene end was trimmed by 8 bases and the J gene end by 11 bases; junction bases not matched to a gene: 13. The germline gives CDR1 SGHAT, CDR2 FQDESV (reference sequence). The CDR3 sequence is CASGQGGSGEAFF. DNA for the CDR3: TGTGCCAGCGGACAGGGAGGGTCGGGGGAGGCTTTCTTT.

V is TRBV9 and J is TRBJ1-6; D is perhaps TRBD1 (5 bases). The V and J ends lost 5 bases and 7 bases respectively, with 19 bases between them. The CDR3 spans 16 residues. Per the germline V gene, CDR1 is SGDLS and CDR2 is YYNGEE. CDR3 sequence reads: CASSPRTQRGNSPLHF. The CDR3 DNA is TGTGCCAGCAGTCCCCGTACCCAAAGGGGAAATTCACCCCTCCACTTT.

The chain combines TRBV2 with TRBJ2-1, with TRBD2 matching over 12 bases. The CDR3 contains 13 residues. V gave up 4 bases and J gave up 13 bases; unmatched junction bases: 5. Germline-derived CDR1 and CDR2 are SNHLY and FYNNEI. The CDR3 spells CASSATLAGGQFF. DNA for the CDR3: TGTGCCAGCAGTGCGACACTAGCGGGGGGCCAGTTCTTC.

J is TRBJ1-2 and V is TRBV28; TRBD1 might be the D (6 bases). V lost 4 bases, J lost 4 bases, and 28 bases lay in between. CDR3 length equals 19 residues. The germline gives CDR1 MDHEN, CDR2 SYDVKM. CDR3 nucleotides: TGTGCCAGCAGTTCAATTACAGGGAACGAATTCTTCGCGGGCTATGGCTACACCTTC. Protein product: CASSSITGNEFFAGYGYTF.

A single count supports this clone. The gene calls are TRBV7-9 and TRBJ2-5, with 7 bases fitting TRBD1. The CDR3 sequence is 15 residues long. V shed 1 base and J 2 bases; nucleotides not matched to a gene: 4. Looked up from germline, CDR1 is SEHNR and CDR2 is FQNEAQ (reference sequence). DNA of the CDR3: TGTGCCAGCAGCTTAGGTCTGACAGGGCAAGAGACCCAGTACTTC. Translation: CASSLGLTGQETQYF.